The source of this T cell receptor beta chain is a study of blood T cell repertoires in COVID-19. Overall study context: Samples representing acute and convalescent COVID-19 were sourced from the United States, Italy and Spain. Sources were T cells, B-cell-depleted T cells, or PBMCs; the material itself was cDNA or gDNA.

Authors' methods: Reference gene primers were amplified, and this amplification served to estimate nucleated cell counts. Using immunoSEQ multiplex PCR, the repertoire was profiled, and TCRdb retains in-frame clones only, with some absent. V and J calls and clone size are copied from that table; D and trimming were computed from the DNA. The data hold 12,000 to 15,000 clones, with roughly 79% observed a single time. The CDR3 has 15 residues. The V and J ends lost 2 bases and 1 base, in that order; junction bases with no gene match: 3. In germline, CDR1 is SGDLS, CDR2 YYNGEE. The chain carries TRBV9 and TRBJ1-1, with 9 bases aligning to TRBD1. Source material: peripheral blood. The TCR originated in a man between 60 and 75 years old with acute or convalescent COVID-19. The CDR3: CASSVGTGRNTEAFF. In DNA, the CDR3 is TGTGCCAGCAGCGTGGGGACAGGGAGGAACACTGAAGCTTTCTTT.